This TCR beta chain is from a study of identical twins. This clonotype was picked up a small number of times. The J segment lost 3 bases and the V segment lost 5 bases, leaving 12 bases of the junction unmatched. CDR1 and CDR2 (germline): MDHEN, SYDVKM. The CDR3 loop spans 16 amino acids. The donors were all healthy and Caucasian. TCRdb itself ran the 5' RACE reads through MiXCR, one entry per CDR3 protein. This sample has fewer than 650,000 distinct CDR3 sequences; approximately 10% occur once, and the top ten carry 2.5% to 3.5%. The same data also contributed to another study, on yellow fever vaccine responses in identical twins.

The chain couples TRBV28 to TRBJ2-7; 8 bases are a match to TRBD1. The TCR comes from a woman in her late teens or twenties in good health. The sample taken for sequencing was PBMCs. The CDR3 region has the DNA TGTGCCAGCAGTACCCAGTGGACAGGGCTCTACTACGAGCAGTACTTC. Protein product: CASSTQWTGLYYEQYF. The complete variable domain, with remaining parts taken from reference TRBV28 and TRBJ2-7, reads DVKVTQSSRYLVKRTGEKVFLECVQDMDHENMFWYRQDPGLGLRLIYFSYDVKMKEKGDIPEGYSVSREKKERFSLILESASTNQTSMYLCASSTQWTGLYYEQYFGPGTRLTVT.